The clone carrying this T cell receptor (beta chain) occurred many times. The data were taken from a study of identical twins. TCRdb used MiXCR to reprocess the 5' RACE reads, holding one entry per CDR3 protein. The data show over 200,000 distinct CDR3 sequences, about a tenth seen once. The receptor comes from a woman younger than 30 in good health. Sequencing was performed on memory (CD45RO+) T cells sorted from blood.

The chain's CDR3 is CASSHLAGVRNEQFF. The DNA for the CDR3 is TGTGCCAGCAGCCATTTGGCGGGAGTCCGCAATGAGCAGTTCTTC. This chain connects TRBV3-1 to TRBJ2-1; TRBD2 aligns across 7 bases. The CDR3 is 15 residues long. Germline-derived CDR1 and CDR2 are LGHDT and YNNKEL (reference sequence). V was clipped by 3 bases and J by 6 bases; unmatched bases: 8.